This record covers a single T cell receptor beta chain. The antigen remains undetermined. This entry comes from a study of T cell responses to AZD1222 COVID-19 vaccine. Across the whole study: Some second doses came at about 4 weeks and others at about 12 weeks; these were pooled. Study outcomes and limitations: Baseline seropositivity characterized only six AZD1222 recipients. Donors were chiefly white British, with a greater number of females, and clonal diversity was perhaps underestimated. Across spike, vaccine-associated CD4 TCRs were found, dominant at 160-218 and 743-854.

V lost 0 bases and J lost 8, with 13 bases in between. The germline CDR1 and CDR2 sequences are PRHDT and FYEKMQ (reference sequence). The CDR3 spans 15 residues. Assay used: immunoSEQ multiplex PCR; TCRdb lists only in-frame clones, some missing. The data show over 150,000 clones, roughly 92% seen once. The sequence was obtained from an adult in good health. Material: peripheral blood, obtained on day 0 of AZD1222 vaccination. J is TRBJ1-4 and V is TRBV13; D uncertain. This CDR3 reads CASSLGGGSGEKLFF. Here the CDR3 DNA reads TGTGCCAGCAGCTTAGGGGGAGGCTCGGGAGAAAAACTGTTTTTT.